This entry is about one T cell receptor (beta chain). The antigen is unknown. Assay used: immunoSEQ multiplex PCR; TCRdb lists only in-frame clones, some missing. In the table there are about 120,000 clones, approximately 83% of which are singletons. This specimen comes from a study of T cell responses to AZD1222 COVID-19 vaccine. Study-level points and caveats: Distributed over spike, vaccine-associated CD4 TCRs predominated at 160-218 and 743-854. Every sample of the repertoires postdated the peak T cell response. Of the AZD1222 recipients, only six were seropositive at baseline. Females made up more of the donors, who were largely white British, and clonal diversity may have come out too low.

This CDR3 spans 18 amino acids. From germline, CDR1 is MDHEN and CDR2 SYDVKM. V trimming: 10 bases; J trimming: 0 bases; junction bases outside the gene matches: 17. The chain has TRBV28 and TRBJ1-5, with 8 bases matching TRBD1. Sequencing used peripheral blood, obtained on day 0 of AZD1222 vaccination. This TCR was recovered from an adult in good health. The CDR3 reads CANSPSRQGARSNQPQHF. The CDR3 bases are TGTGCCAACAGCCCTAGCAGGCAGGGGGCGCGTAGCAATCAGCCCCAGCATTTT.